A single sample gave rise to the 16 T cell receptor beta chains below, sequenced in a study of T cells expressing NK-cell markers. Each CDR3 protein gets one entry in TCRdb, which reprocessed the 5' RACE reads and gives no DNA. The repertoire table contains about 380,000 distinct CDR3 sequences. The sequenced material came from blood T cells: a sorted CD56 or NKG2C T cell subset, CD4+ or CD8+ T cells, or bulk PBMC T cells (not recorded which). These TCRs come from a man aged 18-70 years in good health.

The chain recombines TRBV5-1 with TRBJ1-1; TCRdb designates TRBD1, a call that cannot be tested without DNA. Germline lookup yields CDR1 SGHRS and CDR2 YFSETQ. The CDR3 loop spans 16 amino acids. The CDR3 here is CASSSRGTAGNTEAFF.

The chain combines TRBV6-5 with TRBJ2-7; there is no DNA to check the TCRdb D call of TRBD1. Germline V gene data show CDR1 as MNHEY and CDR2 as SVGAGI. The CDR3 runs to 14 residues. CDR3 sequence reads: CASSFRTGDYEQYF.

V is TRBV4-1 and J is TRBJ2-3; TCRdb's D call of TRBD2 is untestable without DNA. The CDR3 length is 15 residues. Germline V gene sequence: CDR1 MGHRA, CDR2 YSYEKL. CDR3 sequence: CASSQLAGTVDTQYF.

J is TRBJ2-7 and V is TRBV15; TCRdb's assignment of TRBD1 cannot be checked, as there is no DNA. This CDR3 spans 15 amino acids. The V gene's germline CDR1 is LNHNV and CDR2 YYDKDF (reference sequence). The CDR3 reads CATSRDAVTGYEQYF.

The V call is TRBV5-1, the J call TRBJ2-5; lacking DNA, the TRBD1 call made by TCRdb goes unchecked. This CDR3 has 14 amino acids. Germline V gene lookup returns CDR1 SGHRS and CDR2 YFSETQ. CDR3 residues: CASSLGRGAETQYF. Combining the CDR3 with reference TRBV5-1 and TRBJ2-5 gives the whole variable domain KAGVTQTPRYLIKTRGQQVTLSCSPISGHRSVSWYQQTPGQGLQFLFEYFSETQRNKGNFPGRFSGRQFSNSRSEMNVSTLELGDSALYLCASSLGRGAETQYFGPGTRLLVL.

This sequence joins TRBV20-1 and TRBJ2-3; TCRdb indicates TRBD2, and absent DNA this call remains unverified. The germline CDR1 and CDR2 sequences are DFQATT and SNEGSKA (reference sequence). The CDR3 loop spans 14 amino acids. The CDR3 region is CSVKKGLEFYTQYF.

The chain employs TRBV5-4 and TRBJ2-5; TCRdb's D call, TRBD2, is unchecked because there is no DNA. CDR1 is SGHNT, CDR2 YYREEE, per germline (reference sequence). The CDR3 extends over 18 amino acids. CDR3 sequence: CASSSGDPDRWGGETQYF.

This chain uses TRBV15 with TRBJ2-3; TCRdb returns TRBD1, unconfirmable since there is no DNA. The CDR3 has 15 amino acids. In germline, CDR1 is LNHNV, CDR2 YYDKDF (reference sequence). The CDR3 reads CATSRDRVDTDTQYF.

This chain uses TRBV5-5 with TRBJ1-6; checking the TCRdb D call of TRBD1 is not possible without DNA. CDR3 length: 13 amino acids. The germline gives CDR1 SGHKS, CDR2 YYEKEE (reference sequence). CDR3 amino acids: CASSPGTGSPLHF.

The CDR3 sequence: CASSFGTGATNEKLFF. The V call is TRBV7-9, the J call TRBJ1-4; TCRdb indicates TRBD1, and absent DNA this call remains unverified. The germline V gene has CDR1 SEHNR and CDR2 FQNEAQ (reference sequence). The CDR3 is made up of 16 amino acids.

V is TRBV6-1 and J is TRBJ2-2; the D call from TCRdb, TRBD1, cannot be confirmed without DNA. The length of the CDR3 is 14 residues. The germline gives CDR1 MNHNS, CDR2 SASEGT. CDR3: CASRAGARSGELFF.

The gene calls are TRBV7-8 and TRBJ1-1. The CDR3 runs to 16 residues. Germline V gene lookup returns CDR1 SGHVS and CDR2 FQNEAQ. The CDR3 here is CASSLYRGVRDTEAFF.

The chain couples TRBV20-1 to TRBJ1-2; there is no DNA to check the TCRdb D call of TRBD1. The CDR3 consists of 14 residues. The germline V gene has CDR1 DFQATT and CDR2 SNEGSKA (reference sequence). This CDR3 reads CSASQTGTNYGYTF.

CDR3 region: CSAQRGATGGGYTF. The gene calls are TRBV20-1 and TRBJ1-2; TCRdb indicates TRBD1, and absent DNA this call remains unverified. CDR3 length equals 14 residues. Germline V lookup: CDR1 DFQATT, CDR2 SNEGSKA (reference sequence).

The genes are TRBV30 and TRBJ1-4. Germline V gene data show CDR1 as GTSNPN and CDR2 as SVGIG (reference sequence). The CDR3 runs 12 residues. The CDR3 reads CAWSGTVEKLFF.

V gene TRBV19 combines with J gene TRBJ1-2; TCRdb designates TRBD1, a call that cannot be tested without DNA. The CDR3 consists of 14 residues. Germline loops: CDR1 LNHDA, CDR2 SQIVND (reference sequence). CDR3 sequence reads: CASSRQGTSYGYTF.